Listed below are T cell receptor beta chains from one sample, sequenced in a study of PD-L1 blockade in urothelial cancer. Assay: immunoSEQ multiplex PCR; the TCRdb copy retains only in-frame clones and omits some. The table includes 90,000 to 120,000 clones, over 80% detected once. The starting material was PBMCs, obtained around atezolizumab (anti-PD-L1) treatment. These receptor sequences come from a woman older than 75 with urothelial cancer. Both conserved end residues are part of each CDR3. The order of the fields is J gene, V gene, D gene, clone size, CDR3 protein, CDR3 DNA. The D gene is left open where the match is weak. Size is omitted from some rows. Given values are once, few, many or a class for expanded clones.

J: TRBJ1-1
V: TRBV20-1
D: -
size: -
CDR3: CSASRGQEAFF
DNA: TGCAGTGCTAGCAGGGGCCAAGAAGCTTTCTTT

J: TRBJ1-1
V: TRBV9
D: -
size: -
CDR3: CASSLGGRGEAFF
DNA: TGTGCCAGCAGCCTAGGTGGCAGGGGTGAAGCTTTCTTT

J: TRBJ2-7
V: TRBV27
D: -
size: -
CDR3: CASSRGHGSSYEQYF
DNA: TGTGCCAGCAGTCGAGGTCACGGGAGCTCCTACGAGCAGTACTTC

J: TRBJ2-7
V: TRBV7-9
D: TRBD2
size: -
CDR3: CASSTDASGSIDEQYF
DNA: TGTGCCAGCAGCACTGATGCTAGCGGGAGTATCGACGAGCAGTACTTC

J: TRBJ1-4
V: TRBV2
D: TRBD1
size: -
CDR3: CATQQEAGGEKLFF
DNA: TGTGCCACCCAACAGGAGGCAGGGGGCGAAAAACTGTTTTTT

J: TRBJ1-4
V: TRBV25-1
D: TRBD1
size: -
CDR3: CASSEYRQGINEKLFF
DNA: TGTGCCAGCAGTGAATATAGACAGGGGATAAATGAAAAACTGTTTTTT

J: TRBJ2-7
V: TRBV15
D: TRBD2
size: -
CDR3: CATSRGASGTYEQYF
DNA: TGTGCCACCAGCAGAGGGGCTAGCGGGACTTACGAGCAGTACTTC

J: TRBJ2-1
V: TRBV18
D: TRBD1
size: -
CDR3: CASSPRDRVYNEQFF
DNA: TGTGCCAGCTCACCAAGGGACAGAGTCTACAATGAGCAGTTCTTC

J: TRBJ1-2
V: TRBV7-8
D: -
size: -
CDR3: CASSPRAALANYGYTF
DNA: TGTGCCAGCAGCCCGCGAGCAGCCCTAGCTAACTATGGCTACACCTTC

J: TRBJ1-1
V: TRBV6-5
D: TRBD1
size: -
CDR3: CASSSSQGAHTEAFF
DNA: TGTGCCAGCAGTTCCTCACAGGGGGCGCATACTGAAGCTTTCTTT

J: TRBJ2-7
V: TRBV9
D: TRBD2
size: -
CDR3: CASSYGTSGRFSYEQYF
DNA: TGTGCCAGCAGCTACGGGACTAGCGGGAGGTTCTCCTACGAGCAGTACTTC

J: TRBJ1-5
V: TRBV5-6
D: TRBD1
size: few
CDR3: CASSLMGQGAIQPQHF
DNA: TGTGCCAGCAGCTTAATGGGACAGGGGGCAATTCAGCCCCAGCATTTT

J: TRBJ1-1
V: TRBV28
D: TRBD1
size: -
CDR3: CASNLAGGGITEAFF
DNA: TGTGCCAGCAACCTGGCAGGGGGCGGTATCACTGAAGCTTTCTTT

J: TRBJ1-5
V: TRBV28
D: -
size: -
CDR3: CASSPPRREQPQHF
DNA: TGTGCCAGCAGTCCCCCTAGAAGAGAACAGCCCCAGCATTTT

J: TRBJ2-7
V: TRBV13
D: TRBD2
size: -
CDR3: CASSPSGRASYEQYF
DNA: TGTGCCAGCAGCCCTAGCGGGAGGGCCTCCTACGAGCAGTACTTC

J: TRBJ2-7
V: TRBV6-6
D: -
size: once
CDR3: CASSLTGFPPPGQYF
DNA: TGTGCCAGCAGTCTAACAGGGTTTCCCCCCCCTGGGCAGTACTTC

J: TRBJ2-7
V: TRBV28
D: TRBD2
size: -
CDR3: CASKVPGLAGVGEQYF
DNA: TGTGCCAGCAAGGTCCCTGGACTAGCGGGAGTGGGGGAGCAGTACTTC

J: TRBJ2-7
V: TRBV4-2
D: -
size: once
CDR3: CASSQDTGSTYEQYF
DNA: TGTGCCAGCAGCCAAGATACGGGTTCTACCTACGAGCAGTACTTC

J: TRBJ1-1
V: TRBV5-4
D: -
size: -
CDR3: CASSPGGGGRFEAFF
DNA: TGTGCCAGCAGCCCCGGTGGGGGAGGTAGATTTGAAGCTTTCTTT

J: TRBJ1-1
V: TRBV2
D: -
size: -
CDR3: CASRYGLNTEAFF
DNA: TGTGCCAGCAGGTACGGTCTGAACACTGAAGCTTTCTTT

J: TRBJ2-3
V: TRBV2
D: -
size: -
CDR3: CASSLERGGGTDTQYF
DNA: TGTGCCAGCAGTTTGGAACGAGGGGGAGGCACAGATACGCAGTATTTT

J: TRBJ2-1
V: TRBV28
D: -
size: once
CDR3: CASSATPPGPGGYNEQFF
DNA: TGTGCCAGCAGTGCAACCCCCCCGGGACCCGGGGGCTACAATGAGCAGTTCTTC

J: TRBJ1-2
V: TRBV6-6
D: -
size: -
CDR3: CASAEGKTGGYTF
DNA: TGTGCCAGCGCGGAAGGAAAGACGGGTGGCTACACCTTC

J: TRBJ2-1
V: TRBV14
D: -
size: -
CDR3: CASSQQTGSYNEQFF
DNA: TGTGCCAGCAGCCAGCAGACAGGCTCCTACAATGAGCAGTTCTTC

J: TRBJ2-3
V: TRBV4-1
D: -
size: -
CDR3: CASSQTVADTQYF
DNA: TGCGCCAGCAGCCAAACGGTGGCAGATACGCAGTATTTT

J: TRBJ2-1
V: TRBV5-4
D: -
size: -
CDR3: CASSLAGGPHNEQFF
DNA: TGTGCCAGCAGCTTGGCTGGAGGCCCTCACAATGAGCAGTTCTTC

J: TRBJ2-6
V: TRBV7-9
D: TRBD1
size: -
CDR3: CASSQRRTGESSGANVLTF
DNA: TGTGCCAGCAGCCAACGAAGGACAGGCGAGAGCTCTGGGGCCAACGTCCTGACTTTC

J: TRBJ2-2
V: TRBV5-1
D: -
size: -
CDR3: CASSLAGGTGELFF
DNA: TGCGCCAGCAGCTTGGCAGGGGGGACCGGGGAGCTGTTTTTT

J: TRBJ2-7
V: TRBV18
D: -
size: -
CDR3: CASSPEVEQYF
DNA: TGTGCCAGCTCACCGGAGGTAGAGCAGTACTTC

J: TRBJ2-5
V: TRBV28
D: -
size: -
CDR3: CASSFGRAVGETQYF
DNA: TGTGCCAGCAGTTTCGGCAGGGCTGTAGGAGAGACCCAGTACTTC

J: TRBJ1-5
V: TRBV18
D: TRBD1
size: -
CDR3: CASSPEIVAGGQPQHF
DNA: TGTGCCAGCTCACCCGAAATTGTGGCAGGGGGACAGCCCCAGCATTTT

J: TRBJ1-2
V: TRBV19
D: TRBD1
size: -
CDR3: CASSIAGTGGLVGYTF
DNA: TGTGCCAGTAGTATCGCCGGGACAGGGGGCCTAGTTGGCTACACCTTC

J: TRBJ2-7
V: TRBV21-1
D: -
size: -
CDR3: CASSKAPGCNYEQYF
DNA: TGTGCCAGCAGCAAAGCGCCGGGGTGCAACTACGAGCAGTACTTC

J: TRBJ2-7
V: TRBV5-8
D: -
size: -
CDR3: CASHRFYEQYF
DNA: TGTGCCAGCCACCGGTTCTACGAGCAGTACTTC

J: TRBJ1-5
V: TRBV27
D: -
size: -
CDR3: CASSLFGNPNQPQHF
DNA: TGTGCCAGCAGTTTATTCGGGAATCCCAATCAGCCCCAGCATTTT

J: TRBJ1-5
V: TRBV30
D: TRBD1
size: -
CDR3: CACQTGTVNQPQHF
DNA: TGTGCCTGCCAAACCGGGACAGTCAATCAGCCCCAGCATTTT

J: TRBJ1-1
V: TRBV15
D: -
size: -
CDR3: CATSSAHGGVLLGGTEAFF
DNA: TGTGCCACCAGCAGTGCCCATGGGGGGGTTCTTTTGGGGGGCACTGAAGCTTTCTTT